The 5 T cell receptor beta chains listed next were all sequenced from one sample in a study of cytomegalovirus exposure and HLA in healthy donors. 60 Vbeta and 13 Jbeta primers were used in PCR. Sequencing used immunoSEQ multiplex PCR; TCRdb keeps in-frame clones, though not all of them. The sample carries roughly 130,000 clones, 79% recorded once. Sample: PBMCs. Source of these receptors: a man aged 18 to 30 in good health and CMV-seronegative.

This clone was detected a few times. The V and J genes are TRBV2 and TRBJ1-3; D gene uncertain. Trimming left V 5 bases short and J 4 bases short, with 18 bases between. CDR1 and CDR2 (germline): SNHLY, FYNNEI. This CDR3 is built from 16 residues. The DNA for the CDR3 is TGTGCCAGCAGTATGAGTTGGGGAGAAAACGGAAACACCATATATTTT. It is translated as CASSMSWGENGNTIYF.

The chain combines TRBV29-1 with TRBJ1-5, with D tentatively TRBD1 (5 bases). Germline V gives CDR1 SQVTM, CDR2 ANQGSEA. Trimming removed 1 base at V and 4 bases at J, with 8 bases between. This CDR3 is 13 amino acids long. The CDR3 region is CSVEGPGNQPQHF. Written as DNA, the CDR3 is TGCAGCGTTGAAGGACCAGGGAATCAGCCCCAGCATTTT.

This clone was seen a handful of times. The chain couples TRBV11-1 to TRBJ2-1; 10 bases align to TRBD2. The length of the CDR3 is 15 residues. In germline, CDR1 is SGHAT, CDR2 FQDESV (reference sequence). The V gene end was trimmed by 5 bases and the J gene end by 4 bases; junction bases not matched to a gene: 5. Here the CDR3 reads CASSRTSGLYNEQFF. The CDR3 nucleotides read TGTGCCAGCAGCCGGACTAGCGGCCTTTACAATGAGCAGTTCTTC.

The chain couples TRBV30 to TRBJ1-5; D is possibly TRBD1 (5 bases). This CDR3 comprises 13 residues. Trimming removed 3 bases from V and 3 bases from J, with 9 bases in between. CDR1 and CDR2 (germline): GTSNPN, SVGIG (reference sequence). DNA for the CDR3: TGTGCCTGGAGCCGACAGAACAATCAGCCCCAGCATTTT. It codes for CAWSRQNNQPQHF.

The chain has TRBV7-3 and TRBJ2-2; 10 bases map to TRBD2. Trimming removed 2 bases from V and 5 bases from J; junction bases left unmatched: 2. Germline V gives CDR1 SGHTA, CDR2 FQGTGA. The CDR3 is 15 amino acids. CDR3 sequence reads: CASSLLAGETGELFF. CDR3 coding DNA: TGTGCCAGCAGCTTACTAGCGGGAGAAACCGGGGAGCTGTTTTTT. The full variable domain, its missing parts supplied by reference TRBV7-3 and TRBJ2-2, is GAGVSQTPSNKVTEKGKYVELRCDPISGHTALYWYRQSLGQGPEFLIYFQGTGAADDSGLPNDRFFAVRPEGSVSTLKIQRTERGDSAVYLCASSLLAGETGELFFGEGSRLTVL.